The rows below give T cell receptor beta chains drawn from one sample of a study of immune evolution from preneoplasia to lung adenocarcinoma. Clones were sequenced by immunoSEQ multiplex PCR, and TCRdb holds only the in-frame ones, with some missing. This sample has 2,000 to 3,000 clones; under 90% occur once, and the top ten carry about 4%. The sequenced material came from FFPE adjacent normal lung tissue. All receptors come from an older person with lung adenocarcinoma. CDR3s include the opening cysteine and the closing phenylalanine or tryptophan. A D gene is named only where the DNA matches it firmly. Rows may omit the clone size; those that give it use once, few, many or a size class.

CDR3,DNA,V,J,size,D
CASSLRARGTYSTEQYF,TGTGCCAGCAGCTTAAGAGCGAGAGGGACCTACTCCACCGAGCAGTACTTC,TRBV7-2,TRBJ2-7,once,-
CASSQDMGVNTEAFF,TGTGCCAGCAGCCAAGATATGGGAGTCAACACTGAAGCTTTCTTT,TRBV4-2,TRBJ1-1,-,-
CSAKIDYGYTF,TGCAGTGCTAAAATCGACTATGGCTACACCTTC,TRBV20-1,TRBJ1-2,-,-
CASSQDVGAGTGELFF,TGCGCCAGCAGCCAAGATGTAGGGGCGGGGACCGGGGAGCTGTTTTTT,TRBV4-3,TRBJ2-2,-,-
CASSPPRDRARETQYF,TGTGCCAGCAGCCCCCCAAGGGACAGGGCGAGGGAGACCCAGTACTTC,TRBV6-6,TRBJ2-5,once,TRBD1
CASGLRETQYF,TGTGCTAGTGGTTTGAGGGAGACCCAGTACTTC,TRBV12-5,TRBJ2-5,-,-
CASTTRAGGKNEQFF,TGTGCCAGCACGACACGGGCGGGGGGCAAGAATGAGCAGTTCTTC,TRBV6-6,TRBJ2-1,-,TRBD2
CASSVPQSRANVLTF,TGTGCCAGCAGCGTGCCACAAAGTCGGGCCAACGTCCTGACTTTC,TRBV7-7,TRBJ2-6,-,-
CASSAPLAGEPRANVLTF,TGTGCCAGCAGCGCCCCACTAGCGGGGGAACCTCGGGCCAACGTCCTGACTTTC,TRBV7-9,TRBJ2-6,few,TRBD2
CASTTTYEQYF,TGTGCCAGCACCACCACCTACGAGCAGTACTTC,TRBV28,TRBJ2-7,-,-
CASSFVQGGIEKLFF,TGTGCCAGCAGCTTCGTTCAAGGGGGAATAGAAAAACTATTTTTT,TRBV5-6,TRBJ1-4,once,-
CASSLDGDGNSNQPQHF,TGTGCCAGCAGCTTGGACGGGGATGGGAATAGCAATCAGCCCCAGCATTTT,TRBV7-3,TRBJ1-5,-,-
CASSYNGGATEAFF,TGTGCCAGCAGTTACAATGGAGGGGCCACTGAAGCTTTCTTT,TRBV6-5,TRBJ1-1,-,-
CSARQGPNEKLFF,TGCAGCGCCCGACAGGGCCCGAATGAAAAACTGTTTTTT,TRBV29-1,TRBJ1-4,-,TRBD1
CASSLEADYNEQFF,TGTGCCAGCAGCTTGGAGGCAGACTACAATGAGCAGTTCTTC,TRBV5-4,TRBJ2-1,-,-
CASSSGGVPYNEQFF,TGCGCCAGCAGCTCGGGGGGGGTACCCTACAATGAGCAGTTCTTC,TRBV5-1,TRBJ2-1,-,TRBD2
CASSQENRKNTEAFF,TGTGCCAGCAGCCAAGAGAACAGGAAAAACACTGAAGCTTTCTTT,TRBV4-2,TRBJ1-1,-,-
CASSTGGGNTIYF,TGTGCCAGCAGTACAGGGGGCGGAAACACCATATATTTT,TRBV25-1,TRBJ1-3,-,TRBD1